This T cell receptor (beta chain) was obtained from a study of blood T cell repertoires in COVID-19. Study summary: The United States, Italy and Spain were the sources of the acute and convalescent COVID-19 samples. The cDNA or gDNA used as material had been derived from T cells, B-cell-depleted T cells, or PBMCs.

Authors' data handling: Estimates of nucleated cell counts were drawn from the amplification of reference gene primers. Method: immunoSEQ multiplex PCR; TCRdb's copy keeps in-frame clones and lacks some. V and J calls plus clone size are reproduced from that table; the DNA served to infer D and trimming. The table includes about 280,000 clones, nearly 90% detected once. The CDR3 is made up of 15 amino acids. Germline-derived CDR1 and CDR2 are SGHDN and FVKESK. V was cut by 3 bases and J by 0 bases, with 10 bases left in between. Cohort assignment relied on participant-reported clinical history. The clonotype comes from a woman aged 18-35 years with acute COVID-19. The sample comprised PBMCs or T cells enriched from blood (not recorded which). This chain joins TRBV14 and TRBJ2-3; D not resolved. The CDR3 loop is CASSQQVTSTDTQYF. The DNA of the CDR3 is TGTGCCAGCAGCCAGCAGGTTACTAGCACAGATACGCAGTATTTT.